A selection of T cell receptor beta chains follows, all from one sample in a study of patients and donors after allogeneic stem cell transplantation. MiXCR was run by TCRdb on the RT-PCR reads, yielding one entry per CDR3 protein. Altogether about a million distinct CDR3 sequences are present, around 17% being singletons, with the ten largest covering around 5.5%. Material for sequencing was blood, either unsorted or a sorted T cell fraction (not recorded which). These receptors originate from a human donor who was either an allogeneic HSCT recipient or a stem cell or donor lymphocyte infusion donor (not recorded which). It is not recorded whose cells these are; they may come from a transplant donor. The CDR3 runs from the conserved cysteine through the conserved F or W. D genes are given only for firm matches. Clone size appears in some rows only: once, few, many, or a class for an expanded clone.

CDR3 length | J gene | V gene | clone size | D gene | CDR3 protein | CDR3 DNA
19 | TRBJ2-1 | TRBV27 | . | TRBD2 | CASRIPGTSPISSYNEQFF | TGTGCCAGCAGGATACCGGGGACTAGCCCTATTTCCTCCTACAATGAGCAGTTCTTC
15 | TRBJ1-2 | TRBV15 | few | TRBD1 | CATSREDGQGGGYTF | TGTGCCACCAGCAGAGAGGATGGACAGGGTGGGGGCTACACCTTC
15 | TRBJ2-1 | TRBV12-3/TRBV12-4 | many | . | CASVPVGLVRDEQFF | TGTGCCAGCGTCCCCGTGGGGCTCGTCAGGGATGAGCAGTTCTTC
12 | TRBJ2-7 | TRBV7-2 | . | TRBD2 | CASRLATYEQYF | TGTGCCAGCAGACTAGCGACCTACGAGCAGTACTTC
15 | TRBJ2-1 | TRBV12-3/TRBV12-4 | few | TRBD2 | CASSQPSGGASEQFF | TGTGCCAGCAGTCAACCTAGCGGGGGGGCGTCTGAGCAGTTCTTC
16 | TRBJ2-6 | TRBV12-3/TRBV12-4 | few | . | CASSWRRVSGANVLTF | TGTGCCAGCAGTTGGCGCCGGGTCTCTGGGGCCAACGTCCTGACTTTC
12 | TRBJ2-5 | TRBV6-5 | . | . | CASSYLGKTQYF | TGTGCCAGCAGTTACCTGGGAAAGACCCAGTACTTC
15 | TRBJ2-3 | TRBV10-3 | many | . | CAITVDRLRTDTQYF | TGTGCCATCACCGTGGACAGACTTCGCACAGATACGCAGTATTTT
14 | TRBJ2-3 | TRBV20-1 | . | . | CSAFSELRGDTQYF | TGCAGTGCTTTCTCGGAGCTAAGGGGAGATACGCAGTATTTT
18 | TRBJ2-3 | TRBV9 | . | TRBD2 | CASSVSPTSASSTDTQYF | TGTGCCAGCAGCGTATCCCCGACTAGCGCTTCTAGCACAGATACGCAGTATTTT
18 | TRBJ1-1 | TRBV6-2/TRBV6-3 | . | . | CASSLPNPGRRLGTEAFF | TGTGCCAGCAGCCTACCTAATCCGGGGAGGCGGTTGGGCACTGAAGCTTTCTTT
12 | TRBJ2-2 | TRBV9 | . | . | CASKTGSGELFF | TGTGCCAGCAAGACGGGGAGCGGGGAGCTGTTTTTT
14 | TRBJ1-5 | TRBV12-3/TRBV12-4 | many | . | CASSWTATNQPQHF | TGTGCCAGCAGTTGGACAGCTACAAATCAGCCCCAGCATTTT
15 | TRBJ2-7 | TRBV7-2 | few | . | CASSLKGASDYEQYF | TGTGCCAGCAGCTTGAAAGGGGCATCCGACTACGAGCAGTACTTC
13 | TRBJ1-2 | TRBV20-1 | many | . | CSARGGLDYGYTF | TGCAGTGCTAGAGGGGGCCTTGACTATGGCTACACCTTC
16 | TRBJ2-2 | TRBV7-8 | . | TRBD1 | CASSPRGTGVPGELFF | TGTGCCAGCAGCCCCCGAGGGACAGGGGTCCCCGGGGAGCTGTTTTTT
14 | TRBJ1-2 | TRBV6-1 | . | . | CASKGTLRDYGYTF | TGTGCCAGCAAAGGGACACTACGGGACTATGGCTACACCTTC
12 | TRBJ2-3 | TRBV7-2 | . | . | CASSAGPPSPFF | TGTGCCAGCAGCGCGGGTCCGCCCTCTCCTTTTTTT
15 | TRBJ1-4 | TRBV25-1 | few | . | CASSVSGSDDEKLFF | TGTGCCAGCAGTGTATCGGGGTCAGATGATGAAAAACTGTTTTTT
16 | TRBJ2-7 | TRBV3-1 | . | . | CASSQGVDVVADEQYF | TGTGCCAGCAGCCAAGGGGTGGATGTCGTGGCAGACGAGCAGTACTTC
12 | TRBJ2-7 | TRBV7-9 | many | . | CASSLGYNEQYF | TGTGCCAGCAGCTTAGGCTACAACGAGCAGTACTTC
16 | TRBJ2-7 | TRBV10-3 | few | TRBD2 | CAISETGLAGMYEQYF | TGTGCCATCAGTGAGACGGGACTAGCGGGAATGTACGAGCAGTACTTC
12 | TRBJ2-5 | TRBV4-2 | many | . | CASSQESETQYF | TGTGCCAGCAGCCAAGAGTCGGAGACCCAGTACTTC
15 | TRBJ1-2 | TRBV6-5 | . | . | CASSYTGLFQKGYTF | TGTGCCAGCAGTTACACAGGGCTCTTCCAGAAAGGCTACACCTTC
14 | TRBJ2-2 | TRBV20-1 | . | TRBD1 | CSVPDRGGTGELFF | TGCAGTGTTCCGGACAGGGGTGGGACCGGGGAGCTGTTTTTT
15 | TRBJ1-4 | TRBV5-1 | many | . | CASSLEPATNEKLFF | TGTGCCAGCAGCTTAGAACCGGCAACTAATGAAAAACTGTTTTTT
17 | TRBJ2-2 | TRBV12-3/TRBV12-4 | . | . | CASSSSPTGPNTGELFF | TGTGCCAGCAGTTCCTCCCCGACAGGCCCGAACACCGGGGAGCTGTTTTTT
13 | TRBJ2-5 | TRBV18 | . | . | CASSLYLRETQYF | TGTGCCAGCTCACTTTACCTCCGGGAGACCCAGTACTTC
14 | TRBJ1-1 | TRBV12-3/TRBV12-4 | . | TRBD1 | CASGLGQGASEAFF | TGTGCCAGCGGGCTCGGACAGGGGGCCTCTGAAGCTTTCTTT
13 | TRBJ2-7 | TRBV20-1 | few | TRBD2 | CSARVTSAYEQYF | TGCAGTGCTAGAGTCACTAGCGCGTACGAGCAGTACTTC
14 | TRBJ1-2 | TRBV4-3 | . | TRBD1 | CASSQGQGLGGYTF | TGCGCCAGCAGCCAAGGACAGGGCTTGGGTGGCTACACCTTC
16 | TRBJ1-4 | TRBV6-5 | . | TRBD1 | CASSYSTGRTNEKLFF | TGTGCCAGCAGTTACTCGACAGGGAGAACTAATGAAAAACTGTTTTTT
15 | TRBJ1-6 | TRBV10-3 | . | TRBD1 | CAISDRQGENSPLHF | TGTGCCATCAGTGACAGGCAGGGGGAGAATTCACCCCTCCACTTT
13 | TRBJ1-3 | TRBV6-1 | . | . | CASHPPSGNTIYF | TGTGCCAGTCATCCCCCCTCTGGAAACACCATATATTTT
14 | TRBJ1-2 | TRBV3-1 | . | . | CASSRGDANYGYTF | TGTGCCAGCAGCCGGGGCGATGCTAACTATGGCTACACCTTC
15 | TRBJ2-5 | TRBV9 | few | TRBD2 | CASSLTSVVGETQYF | TGTGCCAGCAGCCTGACTAGCGTTGTGGGAGAGACCCAGTACTTC
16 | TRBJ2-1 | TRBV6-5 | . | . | CASSYSLGLNYNEQFF | TGTGCCAGCAGTTACTCATTAGGCCTGAACTACAATGAGCAGTTCTTC
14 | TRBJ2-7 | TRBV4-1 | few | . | CASSQPGRVYEQYF | TGCGCCAGCAGCCAACCTGGGAGAGTTTACGAGCAGTACTTC
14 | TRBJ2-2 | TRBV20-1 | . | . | CSAPSTIGTGELFF | TGCAGTGCTCCCTCTACCATAGGCACCGGGGAGCTGTTTTTT
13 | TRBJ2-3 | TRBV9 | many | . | CASSVDSTDTQYF | TGTGCCAGCAGCGTCGACAGCACAGATACGCAGTATTTT
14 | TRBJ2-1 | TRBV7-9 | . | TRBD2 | CASSRSGIYNEQFF | TGTGCCAGCAGCCGTAGCGGGATTTACAATGAGCAGTTCTTC
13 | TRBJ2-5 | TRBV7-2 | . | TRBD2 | CASRLAGWETQYF | TGTGCCAGCAGGCTAGCGGGGTGGGAGACCCAGTACTTC
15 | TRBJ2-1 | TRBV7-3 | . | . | CASSLKGQGNNEQFF | TGTGCCAGCAGCTTAAAGGGACAAGGGAATAATGAGCAGTTCTTC
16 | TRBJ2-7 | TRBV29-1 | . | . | CSVDEAGVYPAYEQYF | TGCAGCGTTGACGAGGCAGGCGTCTACCCTGCCTACGAGCAGTACTTC
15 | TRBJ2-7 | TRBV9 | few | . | CASSVQAAEGTEQYF | TGTGCCAGCAGCGTACAGGCGGCAGAAGGGACGGAGCAGTACTTC